The 10 T cell receptor beta chains in this list originate from one sample, sequenced in a study of identical twins. TCRdb re-derived calls from the 5' RACE reads in MiXCR, one entry per CDR3 protein. Of 1.5 million to 2 million distinct CDR3 sequences in the sample, about 31% were seen once. The specimen was cord blood. These TCRs come from a newborn girl in good health.

CDR3 protein: CASSQEGAGVSSPLHF. The CDR3 nucleotides read TGCGCCAGCAGCCAAGAAGGGGCAGGGGTGAGTTCACCCCTCCACTTT. This sequence joins TRBV4-1 and TRBJ1-6; D is possibly TRBD1 (6 bases). The CDR3 sequence is 16 residues long. V was shortened by 0 bases and J by 9 bases, with 15 bases between the two germline ends. Germline V gives CDR1 MGHRA, CDR2 YSYEKL.

This clonotype was recorded once. The V call is TRBV12-3 or TRBV12-4, the J call TRBJ2-5; 10 bases agree with TRBD2. This CDR3 contains 15 residues. After removal of 3 bases from V and 11 bases from J, the junction contained 12 bases not matched to a gene. CDR3 sequence (DNA): TGTGCCAGCAGTTTGGGGCTAGCGGGAGCCATTGAGCAGTACTTC. As protein: CASSLGLAGAIEQYF.

The chain carries TRBV12-3 or TRBV12-4 and TRBJ2-7; D unclear. V was shortened by 3 bases and J by 3 bases, with 12 bases between the two germline ends. The CDR3 extends over 14 amino acids. For the CDR3, the DNA is TGTGCCAGCAGTTTGTTGTCAGGCTACTACGAGCAGTACTTC. Translated: CASSLLSGYYEQYF.

Many counts were recorded for this clonotype. This chain joins TRBV4-2 and TRBJ2-3; D gene ambiguous. The CDR3 is 15 amino acids. CDR1 is LGHNA and CDR2 is YNFKEQ in the germline V gene. V was cut by 1 base and J by 2 bases, with 10 bases left in between. The CDR3 protein is CASSQGARVTDTQYF. The CDR3 nucleotides read TGTGCCAGCAGCCAAGGGGCTAGAGTCACAGATACGCAGTATTTT.

This clonotype was counted between two and nine times. This chain uses TRBV2 with TRBJ1-2; 7 bases match TRBD1. The CDR3 sequence is 14 residues long. Germline CDR1 is SNHLY and CDR2 is FYNNEI. J gave up 2 bases and V 5 bases, and 5 bases lay outside the gene matches. CDR3 region: CASSSQGRNYGYTF. The CDR3 coding sequence is TGTGCCAGCAGTTCACAGGGGCGCAACTATGGCTACACCTTC.

This chain links TRBV20-1 with TRBJ1-2; D is undetermined. Germline V gives CDR1 DFQATT, CDR2 SNEGSKA (reference sequence). Trimming shortened V by 3 bases and J by 4 bases, and 12 bases separated the two germline ends. The CDR3 is made up of 13 amino acids. The CDR3 region is CSASDAGSYGYTF. CDR3 bases: TGCAGTGCTAGCGATGCAGGTTCCTATGGCTACACCTTC.

This clonotype was counted a single time. This chain joins TRBV5-4 and TRBJ2-1; D call uncertain. The J call may be faulty, since TRBJ2-7 better matches the DNA end. The CDR3 covers 16 residues. Germline loops: CDR1 SGHNT, CDR2 YYREEE (reference sequence). This CDR3 reads CASSLTALMGYNEQYF. The CDR3 DNA sequence: TGTGCCAGCAGCTTGACGGCCCTTATGGGTTACAATGAGCAGTACTTC.

The chain uses TRBV20-1 and TRBJ2-4; TRBD2 agrees at 10 bases. The J call may not be correct, given that the DNA end is closer to TRBJ2-7. Germline lookup yields CDR1 DFQATT and CDR2 SNEGSKA (reference sequence). This CDR3 comprises 16 residues. CDR3 in amino acids: CSARGVRGLALYEQYF. CDR3 DNA sequence: TGCAGTGCTAGGGGAGTTCGGGGACTAGCGTTATACGAGCAGTACTTC.

The chain joins TRBV3-1 to TRBJ2-2; 10 bases are shared with TRBD2. Germline values: CDR1 LGHDT, CDR2 YNNKEL (reference sequence). Losses at the gene ends were 4 bases for V and 5 bases for J; bases not matched to a gene: 7. The CDR3 is 16 amino acids. The CDR3 DNA follows: TGTGCCAGCAGCCCGCCGGGACTAGCGTATACCGGGGAGCTGTTTTTT. Protein: CASSPPGLAYTGELFF.

The chain is built from TRBV7-2 and TRBJ2-1, with D unclear. CDR3 size: 14 residues. V lost 4 bases and J 0 bases, leaving 7 bases between the germline ends. Germline V gives CDR1 SGHTA, CDR2 FQGNSA. The CDR3 loop reads CASSWESSYNEQFF. The CDR3 DNA reads TGTGCCAGCAGCTGGGAAAGCTCCTACAATGAGCAGTTCTTC.